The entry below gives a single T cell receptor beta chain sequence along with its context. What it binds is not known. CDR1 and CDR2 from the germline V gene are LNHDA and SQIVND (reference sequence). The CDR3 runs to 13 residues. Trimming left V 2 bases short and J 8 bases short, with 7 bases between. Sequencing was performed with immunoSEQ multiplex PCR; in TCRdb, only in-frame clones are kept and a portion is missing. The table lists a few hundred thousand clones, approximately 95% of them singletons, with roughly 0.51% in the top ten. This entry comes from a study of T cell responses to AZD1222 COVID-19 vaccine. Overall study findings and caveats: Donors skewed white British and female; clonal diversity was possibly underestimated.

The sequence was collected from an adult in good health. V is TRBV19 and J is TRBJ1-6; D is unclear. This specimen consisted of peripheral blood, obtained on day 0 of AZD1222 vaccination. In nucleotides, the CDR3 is TGTGCCAGTAGTATAACCGGCGATTCACCCCTCCACTTT. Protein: CASSITGDSPLHF. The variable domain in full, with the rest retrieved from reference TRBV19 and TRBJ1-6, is DGGITQSPKYLFRKEGQNVTLSCEQNLNHDAMYWYRQDPGQGLRLIYYSQIVNDFQKGDIAEGYSVSREKKESFPLTVTSAQKNPTAFYLCASSITGDSPLHFGNGTRLTVT.